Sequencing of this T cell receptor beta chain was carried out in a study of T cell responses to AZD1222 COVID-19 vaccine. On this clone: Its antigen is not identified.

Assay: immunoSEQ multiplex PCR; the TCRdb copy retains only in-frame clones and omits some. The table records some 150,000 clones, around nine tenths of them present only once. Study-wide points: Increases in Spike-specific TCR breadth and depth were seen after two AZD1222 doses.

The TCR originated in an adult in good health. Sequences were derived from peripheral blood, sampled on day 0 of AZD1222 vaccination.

CDR3 coding DNA: TGTGCCTCACAGAGGGCACCTGGGGCCAACGTCCTGACTTTC. Translated: CASQRAPGANVLTF. The chain is built from TRBV30 and TRBJ2-6, with D possibly matching TRBD2 (5 bases). With 7 bases removed from V and 2 bases from J, the gap between germline ends came to 12 bases. The CDR3 is 14 residues long. Germline loops: CDR1 GTSNPN, CDR2 SVGIG (reference sequence).